The 24 T cell receptor beta chains below all came from one sample that was sequenced in a study of blood T cell repertoires in COVID-19. Clones were read by immunoSEQ multiplex PCR, and TCRdb kept only the in-frame ones, dropping some. The sample records about 170,000 clones, 65% to 80% being singletons. Material for sequencing was PBMCs or T cells enriched from blood (not recorded which). The receptors originated from a woman in her sixties or seventies in a cohort exposed to, infected with or recovered from COVID-19 (not recorded which).

This chain uses TRBV7-8 with TRBJ2-2; 12 bases line up with TRBD2. In germline, CDR1 is SGHVS, CDR2 FQNEAQ. The CDR3 is 16 residues long. Germline trimming cut 4 bases from V and 1 base from J; bases unmatched to any gene: 1. The CDR3 here is CASSWTSGMNTGELFF. CDR3 nucleotides: TGTGCCAGCAGCTGGACTAGCGGGATGAACACCGGGGAGCTGTTTTTT.

The chain carries TRBV24-1 and TRBJ1-5; TRBD1 is a possible D gene (5 bases). Germline V gene data show CDR1 as KGHDR and CDR2 as SFDVKD. V lost 3 bases and J lost 6, with 8 bases in between. The CDR3 loop spans 13 amino acids. The CDR3 reads CATSDQGFQPQHF. CDR3 bases: TGTGCCACCAGTGATCAGGGATTTCAGCCCCAGCATTTT.

The V gene is TRBV7-2, the J gene TRBJ2-7; D is unclear. Trimming cost V 5 bases and J 0 bases, with 5 bases left between them. This CDR3 spans 12 amino acids. Germline CDR1 SGHTA, CDR2 FQGNSA. CDR3 DNA sequence: TGTGCCAGCAGCCGGAGCTCCTACGAGCAGTACTTC. Its protein product is CASSRSSYEQYF.

The rearrangement joins TRBV11-3 to TRBJ2-5; tentative D call: TRBD2 (6 bases). The germline V gene encodes CDR1 SGHNT and CDR2 YENEEA. The CDR3 has 15 amino acids. Between the trimmed V and J ends, which lost 2 bases and 2 bases, there was a span of 12 bases. The CDR3: CASSLPPGLQETQYF. CDR3 in DNA: TGTGCCAGCAGCTTACCACCGGGACTTCAAGAGACCCAGTACTTC.

This clone occurred a few times. This chain uses TRBV11-2 with TRBJ1-2, with TRBD1 identical over 10 bases. V shed 4 bases and J 3 bases; nucleotides not matched to a gene: 8. There are 16 residues in the CDR3. Looked up from germline, CDR1 is SGHAT and CDR2 is FQNNGV. Here the CDR3 DNA reads TGTGCCAGCAGCTGGACCGGGACAGGGGAGGACTATGGCTACACCTTC. Translated: CASSWTGTGEDYGYTF.

V usage is TRBV9 and J usage is TRBJ1-3; 7 nucleotides match TRBD1. V shed 0 bases and J 0 bases; nucleotides not matched to a gene: 9. The germline gives CDR1 SGDLS, CDR2 YYNGEE. CDR3 length: 18 amino acids. The DNA for the CDR3 is TGTGCCAGCAGCGTAGGACCAGGGGGAACAGTCTCTGGAAACACCATATATTTT. Its protein product is CASSVGPGGTVSGNTIYF.

The chain joins TRBV5-1 to TRBJ2-3, with D maybe TRBD2 (5 bases). CDR3 length equals 15 residues. Germline V lookup: CDR1 SGHRS, CDR2 YFSETQ. V dropped 1 base and J dropped 2 bases, with 11 bases sitting between them. The CDR3 sequence is CASSLRESSTDTQYF. The DNA of the CDR3 is TGCGCCAGCAGCTTGAGGGAGTCTTCCACAGATACGCAGTATTTT.

The chain uses TRBV2 and TRBJ2-1, with TRBD2 matching 8 bases. The V and J ends lost 1 base and 14 bases, in that order; junction bases with no gene match: 7. The CDR3 spans 13 residues. Germline CDR1 reads SNHLY; CDR2 reads FYNNEI. DNA for the CDR3: TGTGCCAGCAGTGAAGAGGCGGGAGGAGAGGAGTTCTTC. It specifies CASSEEAGGEEFF. Looking up the rest from reference TRBV2 and TRBJ2-1 gives the full variable domain: EPEVTQTPSHQVTQMGQEVILRCVPISNHLYFYWYRQILGQKVEFLVSFYNNEISEKSEIFDDQFSVERPDGSNFTLKIRSTKLEDSAMYFCASSEEAGGEEFFGPGTRLTVL.

The table lists this clone with a few counts. V and J are TRBV7-2 and TRBJ1-6, with D possibly TRBD1 on 6 matching bases. The CDR3 spans 15 residues. Germline values: CDR1 SGHTA, CDR2 FQGNSA. The V gene lost 5 bases and the J gene lost 6 bases, with 14 bases spanning the gap. The CDR3 nucleotides are TGTGCCAGCAGCCCCCTGGGGGGGCCTAATTCACCCCTCCACTTT. This translates into CASSPLGGPNSPLHF.

This chain joins TRBV9 and TRBJ2-4, with D possibly matching TRBD2 (6 bases). CDR3 length: 13 residues. CDR1 and CDR2 from the germline V gene are SGDLS and YYNGEE. The germline V and J ends were trimmed by 0 bases and 7 bases, with 8 bases remaining between them. CDR3: CASSVAGTNIQYF. The CDR3 bases are TGTGCCAGCAGCGTAGCTGGGACTAACATTCAGTACTTC.

The DNA of the CDR3 is TGTGCCAGCAGTCCTAATGTCGGGGGGGGTCTGATGTTGCATGGCTACACCTTC. This sequence encodes CASSPNVGGGLMLHGYTF. The gene calls are TRBV28 and TRBJ1-2, with D possibly being TRBD1 (5 bases). V shed 5 bases and J shed 6 bases, with 28 bases lying between them. The CDR3 totals 18 residues. CDR1 and CDR2 (germline): MDHEN, SYDVKM.

This clone came up many times. The chain employs TRBV27 and TRBJ2-7; 7 bases agree with TRBD2. The germline V gene encodes CDR1 MNHEY and CDR2 SMNVEV (reference sequence). The V and J ends lost 5 bases and 0 bases, in that order; junction bases with no gene match: 13. The CDR3 spans 17 residues. As DNA, the CDR3 is TGTGCCAGCAGTCCGCGATGGGGGGGATCGGGCTCCTACGAGCAGTACTTC. As protein: CASSPRWGGSGSYEQYF.

The rearrangement uses TRBV7-2 and TRBJ2-2; no definite D call. The CDR3 has 15 residues. The germline V gene has CDR1 SGHTA and CDR2 FQGNSA. V shed 3 bases and J shed 4 bases, with 12 bases lying between them. CDR3 residues: CASSFSVSGTGELFF. CDR3 nucleotide sequence: TGTGCCAGCAGCTTCTCCGTCTCAGGCACCGGGGAGCTGTTTTTT. Full variable domain (outside the CDR3, taken from reference TRBV7-2 and TRBJ2-2): GAGVSQSPSNKVTEKGKDVELRCDPISGHTALYWYRQSLGQGLEFLIYFQGNSAPDKSGLPSDRFSAERTGGSVSTLTIQRTQQEDSAVYLCASSFSVSGTGELFFGEGSRLTVL.

This clone appeared a single time. This chain joins TRBV29-1 and TRBJ1-1; D unclear. Germline V gives CDR1 SQVTM, CDR2 ANQGSEA. The length of the CDR3 is 14 residues. The V end was cut by 3 bases, the J end by 1 base, with 12 bases between. The CDR3 DNA is TGCAGCGTTGAGCACGCGGCATCGAACACTGAAGCTTTCTTT. Translating it yields CSVEHAASNTEAFF.

The chain employs TRBV28 and TRBJ1-1; no clear D gene. Germline loops: CDR1 MDHEN, CDR2 SYDVKM. This CDR3 is built from 12 residues. The V gene lost 7 bases and the J gene lost 11 bases, with 17 bases spanning the gap. The CDR3 sequence is CASNQDGVLAFF. The DNA of the CDR3 is TGTGCCAGCAATCAAGACGGGGTTCTGGCTTTCTTT.

The V call is TRBV5-6, the J call TRBJ2-7; 9 bases match TRBD1. The V gene end was trimmed by 5 bases and the J gene end by 9 bases; junction bases not matched to a gene: 15. CDR1 and CDR2 (germline): SGHDT, YYEEEE. The CDR3 length is 15 residues. CDR3 nucleotides: TGTGCCAGCAGGCAACAGGGGGCTCCCCCTGTTTCGCAGTACTTC. It is translated as CASRQQGAPPVSQYF.

The rearrangement links TRBV7-8 to TRBJ1-5; tentatively, D is TRBD1 (5 bases). The CDR3 is 15 residues long. Germline values: CDR1 SGHVS, CDR2 FQNEAQ. V lost 6 bases to trimming and J lost 0 bases, with 12 bases between them. CDR3 coding DNA: TGTGCCAGCAGACAGGACGGAAATAGCAATCAGCCCCAGCATTTT. It is translated as CASRQDGNSNQPQHF. The full variable domain, in which reference TRBV7-8 and TRBJ1-5 provide the parts outside the CDR3, is GAGVSQSPRYKVAKRGQDVALRCDPISGHVSLFWYQQALGQGPEFLTYFQNEAQLDKSGLPSDRFFAERPEGSVSTLKIQRTQQEDSAVYLCASRQDGNSNQPQHFGDGTRLSIL.

The V call is TRBV5-1, the J call TRBJ1-6; 8 bases line up with TRBD1. V lost 4 bases, J lost 7 bases, and 13 bases stayed unmatched. In germline, CDR1 is SGHRS, CDR2 YFSETQ. There are 17 residues in the CDR3. Written as DNA, the CDR3 is TGCGCCAGCAGCCAACTTGGACAGGGTCACACAAATTCACCCCTCCACTTT. Translating it yields CASSQLGQGHTNSPLHF.

The chain carries TRBV7-9 and TRBJ2-5; D is uncertain. The CDR3 sequence is 12 residues long. The V gene's germline CDR1 is SEHNR and CDR2 FQNEAQ (reference sequence). V was pared by 5 bases and J by 2 bases, with 6 bases between. The DNA for the CDR3 is TGTGCCAGCAGCCCCTTGCAAGAGACCCAGTACTTC. Its protein product is CASSPLQETQYF.

The rearrangement links TRBV10-3 to TRBJ2-5; a weak D match, TRBD1 (5 bases). Germline V gene sequence: CDR1 ENHRY, CDR2 SYGVKD. Trimming cost V 8 bases and J 4 bases, with 17 bases left between them. The CDR3 covers 14 residues. For the CDR3, the DNA is TGTGCCATCGGGCAAACAGGATCCGCAGAGACCCAGTACTTC. This gives the protein CAIGQTGSAETQYF.

The chain carries TRBV29-1 and TRBJ2-3, with 9 nucleotides matching TRBD2. This CDR3 spans 14 amino acids. Germline V CDR1 and CDR2: SQVTM, ANQGSEA. V gave up 7 bases and J gave up 2 bases; unmatched junction bases: 7. CDR3 DNA: TGCAGCGCCGCGGGGGGGGAACTCACAGATACGCAGTATTTT. Translated: CSAAGGELTDTQYF.

The chain joins TRBV27 to TRBJ1-2, with TRBD1 identical over 10 bases. Per germline, CDR1 MNHEY and CDR2 SMNVEV (reference sequence). The CDR3 is 14 residues long. The junction had 3 bases not matched to a gene; V was cut back by 6 bases and J by 2 bases. The CDR3 DNA sequence: TGTGCCAGCAGGTCGACAGGGGGCAACTATGGCTACACCTTC. This encodes CASRSTGGNYGYTF.

This chain links TRBV29-1 with TRBJ1-5; maybe TRBD1 (5 bases). There are 13 residues in the CDR3. The germline gives CDR1 SQVTM, CDR2 ANQGSEA. The V and J ends lost 6 bases and 3 bases respectively, with 12 bases between them. CDR3 nucleotide sequence: TGCAGCGTCGTCCTAGGGGCCAATCAGCCCCAGCATTTT. Its translation: CSVVLGANQPQHF.

CDR3 DNA sequence: TGCGCCAGCAGCTTGGCGGCACTAGCGGTTTCCCAAGAGACCCAGTACTTC. This codes for CASSLAALAVSQETQYF. The V gene is TRBV5-1, the J gene TRBJ2-5; TRBD2 agrees at 8 bases. The CDR3 is made up of 17 amino acids. J was trimmed by 1 base and V by 0 bases; bases with no gene match: 8. Germline-derived CDR1 and CDR2 are SGHRS and YFSETQ.